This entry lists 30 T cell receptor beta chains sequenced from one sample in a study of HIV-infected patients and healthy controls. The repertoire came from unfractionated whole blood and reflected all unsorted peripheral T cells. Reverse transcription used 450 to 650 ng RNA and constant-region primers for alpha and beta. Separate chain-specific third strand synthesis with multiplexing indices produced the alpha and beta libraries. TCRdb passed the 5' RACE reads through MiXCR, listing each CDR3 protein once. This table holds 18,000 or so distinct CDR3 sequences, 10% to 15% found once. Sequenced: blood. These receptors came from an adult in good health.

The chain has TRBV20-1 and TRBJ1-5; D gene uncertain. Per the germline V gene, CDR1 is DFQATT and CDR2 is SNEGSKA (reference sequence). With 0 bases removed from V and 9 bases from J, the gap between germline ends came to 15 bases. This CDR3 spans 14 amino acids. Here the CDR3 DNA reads TGCAGTGCTAGAGATGGACGGTTCGAGAGGCCCCAGCATTTT. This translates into CSARDGRFERPQHF.

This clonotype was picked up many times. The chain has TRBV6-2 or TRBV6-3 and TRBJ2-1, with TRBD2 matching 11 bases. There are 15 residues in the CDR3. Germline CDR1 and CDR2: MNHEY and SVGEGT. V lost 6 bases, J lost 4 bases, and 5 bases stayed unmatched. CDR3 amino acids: CASSFTSGGYNEQFF. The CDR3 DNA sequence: TGTGCCAGCAGCTTTACTAGCGGGGGTTACAATGAGCAGTTCTTC.

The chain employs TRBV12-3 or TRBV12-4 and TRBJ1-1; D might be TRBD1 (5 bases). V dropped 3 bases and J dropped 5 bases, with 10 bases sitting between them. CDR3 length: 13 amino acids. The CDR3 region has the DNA TGTGCCAGCAGTTTTGAGGGGTTAACTGAAGCTTTCTTT. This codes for CASSFEGLTEAFF.

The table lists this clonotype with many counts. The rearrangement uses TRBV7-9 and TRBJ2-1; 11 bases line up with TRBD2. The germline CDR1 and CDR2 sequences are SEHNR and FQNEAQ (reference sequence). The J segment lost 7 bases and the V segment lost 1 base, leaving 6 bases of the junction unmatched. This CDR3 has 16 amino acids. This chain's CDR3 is CASSLGLAGGQNEQFF. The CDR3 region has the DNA TGTGCCAGCAGCTTAGGTCTAGCGGGGGGCCAGAATGAGCAGTTCTTC.

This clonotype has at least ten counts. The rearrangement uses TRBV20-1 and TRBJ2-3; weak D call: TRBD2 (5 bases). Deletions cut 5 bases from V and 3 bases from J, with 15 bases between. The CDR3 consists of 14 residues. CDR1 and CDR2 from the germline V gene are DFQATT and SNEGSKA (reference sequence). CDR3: CSAPLVPGTDTQYF. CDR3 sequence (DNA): TGCAGTGCTCCCTTGGTCCCGGGGACAGATACGCAGTATTTT.

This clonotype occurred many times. The DNA for the CDR3 is TGTGCCAGCAGTGAATATATGGCGGCAACTGATTCCTATGGCTACACCTTC. This sequence encodes CASSEYMAATDSYGYTF. The chain employs TRBV25-1 and TRBJ1-2, with unresolved D. In germline, CDR1 is MGHDK, CDR2 SYGVNS. The CDR3 covers 17 residues. V was shortened by 0 bases and J by 4 bases, with 18 bases between the two germline ends.

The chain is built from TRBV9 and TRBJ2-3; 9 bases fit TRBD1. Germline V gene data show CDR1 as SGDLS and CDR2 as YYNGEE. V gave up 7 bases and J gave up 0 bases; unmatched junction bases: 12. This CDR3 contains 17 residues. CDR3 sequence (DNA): TGTGCCAGCTCCGGGACAGGGTCCGCTCCTAGCACAGATACGCAGTATTTT. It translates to CASSGTGSAPSTDTQYF.

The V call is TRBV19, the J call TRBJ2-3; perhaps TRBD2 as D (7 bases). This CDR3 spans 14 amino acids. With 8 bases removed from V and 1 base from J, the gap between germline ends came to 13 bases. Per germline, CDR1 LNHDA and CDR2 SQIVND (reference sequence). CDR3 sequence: CASRRGGGTDTQYF. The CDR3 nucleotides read TGTGCCAGTCGAAGAGGGGGGGGCACAGATACGCAGTATTTT.

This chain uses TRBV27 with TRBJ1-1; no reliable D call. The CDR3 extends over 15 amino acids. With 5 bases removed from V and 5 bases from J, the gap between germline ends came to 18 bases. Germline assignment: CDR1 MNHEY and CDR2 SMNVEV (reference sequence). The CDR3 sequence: CASSTRTGQTTEAFF. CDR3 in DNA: TGTGCCAGCAGTACAAGGACTGGCCAAACAACTGAAGCTTTCTTT.

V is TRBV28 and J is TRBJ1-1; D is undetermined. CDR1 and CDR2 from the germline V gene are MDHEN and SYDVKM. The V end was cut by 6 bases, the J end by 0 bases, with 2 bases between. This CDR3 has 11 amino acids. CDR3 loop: CASSVNTEAFF. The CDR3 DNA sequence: TGTGCCAGCAGCGTGAACACTGAAGCTTTCTTT.

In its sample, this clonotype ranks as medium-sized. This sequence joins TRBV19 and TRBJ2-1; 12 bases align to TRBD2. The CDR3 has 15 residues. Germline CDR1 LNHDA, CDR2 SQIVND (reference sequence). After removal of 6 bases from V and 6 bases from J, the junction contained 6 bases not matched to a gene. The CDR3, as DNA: TGTGCCAGTAGGCGCCTAGCGGGGGGGCCCAATGAGCAGTTCTTC. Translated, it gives CASRRLAGGPNEQFF.

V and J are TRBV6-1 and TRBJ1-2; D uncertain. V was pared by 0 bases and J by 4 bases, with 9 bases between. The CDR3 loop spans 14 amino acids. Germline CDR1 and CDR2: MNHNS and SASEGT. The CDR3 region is CASSEAPGGYGYTF. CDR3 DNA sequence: TGTGCCAGCAGTGAAGCGCCCGGCGGCTATGGCTACACCTTC.

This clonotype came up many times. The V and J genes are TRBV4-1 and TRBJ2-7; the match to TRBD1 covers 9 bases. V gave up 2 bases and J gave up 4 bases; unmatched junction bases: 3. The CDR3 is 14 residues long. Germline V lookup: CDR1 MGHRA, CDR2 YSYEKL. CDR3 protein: CASSQQGQGYEQYF. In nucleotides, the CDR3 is TGCGCCAGCAGCCAACAAGGACAGGGGTACGAGCAGTACTTC.

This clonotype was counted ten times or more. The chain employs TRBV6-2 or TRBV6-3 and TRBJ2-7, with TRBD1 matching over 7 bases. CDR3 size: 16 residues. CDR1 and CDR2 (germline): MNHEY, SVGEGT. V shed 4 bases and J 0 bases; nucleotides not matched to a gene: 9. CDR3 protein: CASSSLMRGLSYEQYF. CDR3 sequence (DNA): TGTGCCAGCAGTTCCCTGATGAGGGGGCTCTCCTACGAGCAGTACTTC.

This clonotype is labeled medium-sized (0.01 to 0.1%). The CDR3 protein is CASSREGKDTEAFF. The CDR3 DNA sequence: TGTGCCAGCTCACGGGAGGGGAAGGACACTGAAGCTTTCTTT. The V and J genes are TRBV18 and TRBJ1-1; D perhaps matches TRBD1 (5 bases). V was trimmed by 4 bases and J by 3 bases, leaving 12 bases between them. Germline V CDR1 and CDR2: KGHSH, LQKENI. The CDR3 runs to 14 residues.

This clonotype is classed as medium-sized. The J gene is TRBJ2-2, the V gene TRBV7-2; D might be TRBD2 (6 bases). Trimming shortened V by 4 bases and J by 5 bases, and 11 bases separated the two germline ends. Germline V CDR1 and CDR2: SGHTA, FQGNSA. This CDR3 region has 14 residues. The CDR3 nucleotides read TGTGCCAGCAGCTCTGGGAGGAGGACCGGGGAGCTGTTTTTT. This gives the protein CASSSGRRTGELFF.

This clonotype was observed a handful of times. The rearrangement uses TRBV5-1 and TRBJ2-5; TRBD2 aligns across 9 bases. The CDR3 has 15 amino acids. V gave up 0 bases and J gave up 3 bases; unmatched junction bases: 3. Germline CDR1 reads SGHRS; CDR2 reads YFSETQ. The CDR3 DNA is TGCGCCAGCAGCTTGGGCGTAGCGGGGGAAGAGACCCAGTACTTC. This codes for CASSLGVAGEETQYF.

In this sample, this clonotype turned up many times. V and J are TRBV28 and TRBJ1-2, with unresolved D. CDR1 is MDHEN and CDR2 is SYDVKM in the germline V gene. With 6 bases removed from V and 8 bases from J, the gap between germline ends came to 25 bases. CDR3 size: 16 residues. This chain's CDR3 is CASRRLSSYSSRGYTF. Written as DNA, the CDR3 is TGTGCCAGCAGGCGCCTCAGTAGCTACTCCAGCAGGGGCTACACCTTC.

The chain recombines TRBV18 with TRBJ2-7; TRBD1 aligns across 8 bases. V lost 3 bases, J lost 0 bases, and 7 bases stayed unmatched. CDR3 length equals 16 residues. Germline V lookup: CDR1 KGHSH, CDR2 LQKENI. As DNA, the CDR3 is TGTGCCAGCTCACCCCCCGACAGGGGAGGCTCCTACGAGCAGTACTTC. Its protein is CASSPPDRGGSYEQYF.

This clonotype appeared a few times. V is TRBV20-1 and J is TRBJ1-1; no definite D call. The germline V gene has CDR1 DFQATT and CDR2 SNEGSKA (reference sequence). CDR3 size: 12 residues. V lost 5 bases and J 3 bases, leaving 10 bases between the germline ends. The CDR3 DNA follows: TGCAGTGCTCCCGGACCGCACACTGAAGCTTTCTTT. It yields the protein CSAPGPHTEAFF.

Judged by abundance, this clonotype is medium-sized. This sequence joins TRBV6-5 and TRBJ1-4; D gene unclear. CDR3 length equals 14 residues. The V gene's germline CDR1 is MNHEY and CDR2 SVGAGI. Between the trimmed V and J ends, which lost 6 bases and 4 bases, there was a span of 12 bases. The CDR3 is CASRGGLYNEKLFF. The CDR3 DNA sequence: TGTGCCAGCAGGGGTGGACTGTATAATGAAAAACTGTTTTTT.

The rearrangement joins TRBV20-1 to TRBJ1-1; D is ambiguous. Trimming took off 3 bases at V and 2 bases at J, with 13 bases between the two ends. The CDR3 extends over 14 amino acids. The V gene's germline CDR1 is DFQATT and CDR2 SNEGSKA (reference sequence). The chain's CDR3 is CSARRRTGNTEAFF. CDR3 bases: TGCAGTGCTAGGAGGAGGACGGGCAACACTGAAGCTTTCTTT.

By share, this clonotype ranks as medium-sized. The CDR3 DNA is TGTGCCAGCAGCCTTGCAGGGGGTGTGGGGGACGAGCAGTACTTC. Its protein is CASSLAGGVGDEQYF. The V call is TRBV4-2, the J call TRBJ2-7, with 7 bases identical to TRBD1. After removal of 4 bases from V and 5 bases from J, the junction contained 11 bases not matched to a gene. This CDR3 is 15 amino acids long. Germline V gives CDR1 LGHNA, CDR2 YNFKEQ.

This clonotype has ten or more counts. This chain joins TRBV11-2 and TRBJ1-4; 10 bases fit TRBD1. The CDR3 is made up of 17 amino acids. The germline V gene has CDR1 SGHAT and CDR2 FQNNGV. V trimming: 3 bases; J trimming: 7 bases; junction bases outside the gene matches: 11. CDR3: CASSFRQGALFREKLFF. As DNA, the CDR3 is TGTGCCAGCAGCTTCAGACAGGGGGCTCTCTTCCGTGAAAAACTGTTTTTT.

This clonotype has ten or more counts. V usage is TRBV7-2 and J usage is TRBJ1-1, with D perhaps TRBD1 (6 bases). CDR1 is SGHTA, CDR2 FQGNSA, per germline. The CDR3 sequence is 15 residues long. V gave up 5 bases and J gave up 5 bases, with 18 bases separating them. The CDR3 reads CASSTESGRGTEAFF. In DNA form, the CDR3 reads TGTGCCAGCAGCACAGAGTCCGGGAGGGGGACTGAAGCTTTCTTT.

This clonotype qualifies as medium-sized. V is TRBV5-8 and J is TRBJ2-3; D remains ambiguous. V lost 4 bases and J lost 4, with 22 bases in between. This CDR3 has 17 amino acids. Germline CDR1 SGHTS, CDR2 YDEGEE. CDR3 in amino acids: CASSPDQLVGSPDTQYF. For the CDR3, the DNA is TGTGCCAGCAGCCCCGACCAATTGGTGGGGTCTCCAGATACGCAGTATTTT.

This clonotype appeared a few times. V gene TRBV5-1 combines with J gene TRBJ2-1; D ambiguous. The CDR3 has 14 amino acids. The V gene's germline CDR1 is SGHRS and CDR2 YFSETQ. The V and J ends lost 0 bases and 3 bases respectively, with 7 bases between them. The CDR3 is CASSLGVLYNEQFF. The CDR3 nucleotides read TGCGCCAGCAGCTTGGGGGTCCTCTACAATGAGCAGTTCTTC.

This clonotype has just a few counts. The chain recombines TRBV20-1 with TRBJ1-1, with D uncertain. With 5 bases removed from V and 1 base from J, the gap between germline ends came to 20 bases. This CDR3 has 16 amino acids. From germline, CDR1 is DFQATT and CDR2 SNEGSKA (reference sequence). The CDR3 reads CSAFSGKIQKNTEAFF. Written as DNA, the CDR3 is TGCAGTGCTTTTTCCGGGAAGATACAGAAGAACACTGAAGCTTTCTTT.

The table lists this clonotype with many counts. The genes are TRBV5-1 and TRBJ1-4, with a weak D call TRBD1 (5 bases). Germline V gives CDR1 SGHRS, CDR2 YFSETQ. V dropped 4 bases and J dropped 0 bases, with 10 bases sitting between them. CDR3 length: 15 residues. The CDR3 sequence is CASSAGGTTNEKLFF. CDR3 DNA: TGCGCCAGCAGCGCGGGGGGTACAACTAATGAAAAACTGTTTTTT.

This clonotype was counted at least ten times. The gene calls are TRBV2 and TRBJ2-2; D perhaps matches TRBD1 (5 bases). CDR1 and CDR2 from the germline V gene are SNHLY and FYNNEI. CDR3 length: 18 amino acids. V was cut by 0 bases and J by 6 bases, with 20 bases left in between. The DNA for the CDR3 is TGTGCCAGCAGTGAAGCAAACCCCCTCAGGGATGAAGCCGGGGAGCTGTTTTTT. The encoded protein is CASSEANPLRDEAGELFF.